Listed below are T cell receptor beta chains from one sample, sequenced in a study of shared T cell receptors in the human thymus. Using immunoSEQ multiplex PCR, the repertoire was profiled, and TCRdb retains in-frame clones only, with some absent. Among 500,000 to 850,000 clones listed, over 75% were seen once. In addition, the sample was reused for a study of human thymus T cells.

Sequenced: thymocytes. These TCRs come from a boy younger than two with a congenital heart defect. CDR3s include the opening cysteine and the closing phenylalanine or tryptophan. D genes are given only for firm matches. Clone sizes are given selectively: once, few, many, or a class where the clone is expanded.

D gene: .
V gene: TRBV10-3
J gene: TRBJ1-5
clone size: .
CDR3 protein: CAISEGQIQHF
CDR3 DNA: TGTGCCATCAGTGAGGGACAGATCCAGCATTTT

D gene: .
V gene: TRBV4-3
J gene: TRBJ1-1
clone size: once
CDR3 protein: CASSQDSGVHFGGPRGTEAFF
CDR3 DNA: TGCGCCAGCAGCCAAGATTCAGGGGTTCATTTCGGGGGGCCGAGGGGCACTGAAGCTTTCTTT

D gene: TRBD1
V gene: TRBV19
J gene: TRBJ2-5
clone size: .
CDR3 protein: CASSTRDRGGETQYF
CDR3 DNA: TGTGCCAGTAGTACCCGGGACAGGGGAGGGGAGACCCAGTACTTC

D gene: .
V gene: TRBV14
J gene: TRBJ2-7
clone size: .
CDR3 protein: CASSQDTGSSYEQYF
CDR3 DNA: TGTGCCAGCAGCCAAGATACTGGGAGCTCCTACGAGCAGTACTTC

D gene: TRBD1
V gene: TRBV19
J gene: TRBJ1-2
clone size: once
CDR3 protein: CATKTGQDNYGYTF
CDR3 DNA: TGTGCCACTAAAACGGGACAGGACAACTATGGCTACACCTTC

D gene: .
V gene: TRBV6-4
J gene: TRBJ1-6
clone size: .
CDR3 protein: CASRATGPSSPLHF
CDR3 DNA: TGTGCCAGCAGGGCAACAGGGCCAAGTTCACCCCTCCACTTT

D gene: .
V gene: TRBV4-3
J gene: TRBJ2-7
clone size: .
CDR3 protein: CASSQGPGSYEQYF
CDR3 DNA: TGCGCCAGCAGCCAAGGGCCAGGGTCCTACGAGCAGTACTTC

D gene: TRBD2
V gene: TRBV28
J gene: TRBJ2-7
clone size: .
CDR3 protein: CASSLTRLAGASYEQYF
CDR3 DNA: TGTGCCAGCAGTTTGACCCGACTAGCGGGAGCATCCTACGAGCAGTACTTC

D gene: .
V gene: TRBV27
J gene: TRBJ2-7
clone size: .
CDR3 protein: CASSPLTGSYEQYF
CDR3 DNA: TGTGCCAGCAGCCCACTGACAGGATCCTACGAGCAGTACTTC

D gene: .
V gene: TRBV27
J gene: TRBJ2-1
clone size: .
CDR3 protein: CASSSRSKLNEQFF
CDR3 DNA: TGTGCCAGCAGTTCCCGCTCTAAACTAAATGAGCAGTTCTTC

D gene: TRBD1
V gene: TRBV12-5
J gene: TRBJ2-3
clone size: .
CDR3 protein: CASGHGQGAGDTQYF
CDR3 DNA: TGTGCTAGTGGCCATGGACAGGGGGCTGGAGATACGCAGTATTTT

D gene: TRBD2
V gene: TRBV7-6
J gene: TRBJ2-2
clone size: .
CDR3 protein: CASSLAFERDAGELFF
CDR3 DNA: TGTGCCAGCAGCTTAGCGTTCGAGCGGGATGCCGGGGAGCTGTTTTTT

D gene: TRBD1
V gene: TRBV25-1
J gene: TRBJ2-1
clone size: .
CDR3 protein: CASSTDRPGEQFF
CDR3 DNA: TGTGCCAGCAGTACGGACAGGCCAGGGGAGCAGTTCTTC

D gene: .
V gene: TRBV27
J gene: TRBJ1-5
clone size: .
CDR3 protein: CASSSGPNQPQHF
CDR3 DNA: TGTGCCAGCAGTTCGGGTCCCAATCAGCCCCAGCATTTT

D gene: .
V gene: TRBV11-2
J gene: TRBJ2-7
clone size: .
CDR3 protein: CASSLEYRSYEQYF
CDR3 DNA: TGTGCCAGCAGCTTGGAGTACAGGTCCTACGAGCAGTACTTC

D gene: .
V gene: TRBV20-1
J gene: TRBJ2-3
clone size: .
CDR3 protein: CSASHGDTQYF
CDR3 DNA: TGCAGTGCTAGTCACGGGGATACGCAGTATTTT

D gene: TRBD2
V gene: TRBV5-5
J gene: TRBJ2-7
clone size: .
CDR3 protein: CASSLVAGGLNEQYF
CDR3 DNA: TGTGCCAGCAGCTTAGTAGCGGGAGGCCTTAACGAGCAGTACTTC

D gene: .
V gene: TRBV28
J gene: TRBJ2-6
clone size: .
CDR3 protein: CASSLCLTQSGANVLTF
CDR3 DNA: TGTGCCAGCAGTTTATGCTTGACACAATCTGGGGCCAACGTCCTGACTTTC

D gene: .
V gene: TRBV5-1
J gene: TRBJ1-1
clone size: .
CDR3 protein: CASSLEEGLTEAFF
CDR3 DNA: TGCGCCAGCAGCTTGGAGGAGGGCTTGACTGAAGCTTTCTTT

D gene: .
V gene: TRBV15
J gene: TRBJ2-2
clone size: .
CDR3 protein: CATSTGGLGGELFF
CDR3 DNA: TGTGCCACCAGCACAGGGGGGCTAGGCGGGGAGCTGTTTTTT

D gene: TRBD1
V gene: TRBV4-1
J gene: TRBJ2-1
clone size: .
CDR3 protein: CASSQGPGGFNEQFF
CDR3 DNA: TGCGCCAGCAGCCAAGGCCCAGGGGGCTTCAATGAGCAGTTCTTC

D gene: TRBD1
V gene: TRBV29-1
J gene: TRBJ1-5
clone size: once
CDR3 protein: CSAGTGINQPQHF
CDR3 DNA: TGCAGCGCCGGGACAGGGATCAATCAGCCCCAGCATTTT